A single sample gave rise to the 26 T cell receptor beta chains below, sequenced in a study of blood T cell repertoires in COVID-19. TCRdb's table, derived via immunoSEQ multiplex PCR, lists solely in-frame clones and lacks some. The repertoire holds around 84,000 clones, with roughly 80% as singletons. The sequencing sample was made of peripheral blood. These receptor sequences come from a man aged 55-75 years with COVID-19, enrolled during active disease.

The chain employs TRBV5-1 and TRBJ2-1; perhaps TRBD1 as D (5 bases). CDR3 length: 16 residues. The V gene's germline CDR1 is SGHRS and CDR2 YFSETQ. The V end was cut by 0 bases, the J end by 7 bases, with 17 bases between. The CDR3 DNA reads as TGCGCCAGCAGCTTGGAGGGGATCGACTTCTGGAATGAGCAGTTCTTC. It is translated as CASSLEGIDFWNEQFF. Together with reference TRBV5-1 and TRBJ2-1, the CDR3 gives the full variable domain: KAGVTQTPRYLIKTRGQQVTLSCSPISGHRSVSWYQQTPGQGLQFLFEYFSETQRNKGNFPGRFSGRQFSNSRSEMNVSTLELGDSALYLCASSLEGIDFWNEQFFGPGTRLTVL.

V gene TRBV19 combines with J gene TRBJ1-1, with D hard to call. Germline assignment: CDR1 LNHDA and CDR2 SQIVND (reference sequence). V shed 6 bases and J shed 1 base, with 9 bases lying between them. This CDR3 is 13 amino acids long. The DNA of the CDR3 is TGTGCCAGTAGCACAGTCCCGAACACTGAAGCTTTCTTT. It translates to CASSTVPNTEAFF.

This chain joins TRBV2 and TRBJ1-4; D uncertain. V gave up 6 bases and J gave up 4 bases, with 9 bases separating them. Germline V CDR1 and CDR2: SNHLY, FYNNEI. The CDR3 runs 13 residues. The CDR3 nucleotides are TGTGCCAGCAGCGACAAGTTTAATGAAAAACTGTTTTTT. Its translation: CASSDKFNEKLFF.

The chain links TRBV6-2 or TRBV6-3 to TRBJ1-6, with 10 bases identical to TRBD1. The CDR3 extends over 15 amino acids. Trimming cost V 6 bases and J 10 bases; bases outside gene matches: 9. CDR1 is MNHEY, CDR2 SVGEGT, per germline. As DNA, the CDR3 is TGTGCCAGCAGCCCTGGACAGGGGGAGGCGTCACCCCTCCACTTT. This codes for CASSPGQGEASPLHF.

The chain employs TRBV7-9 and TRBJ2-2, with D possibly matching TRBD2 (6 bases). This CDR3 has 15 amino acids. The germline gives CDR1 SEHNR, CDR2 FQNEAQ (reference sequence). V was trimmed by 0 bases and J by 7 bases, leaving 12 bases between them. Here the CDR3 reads CASSLATLTSGELFF. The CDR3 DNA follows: TGTGCCAGCAGCTTAGCAACTCTGACTAGCGGGGAGCTGTTTTTT.

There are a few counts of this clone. The CDR3: CASSPRTGKYEQYF. The CDR3 region has the DNA TGTGCCAGCAGCCCCCGGACAGGGAAGTACGAGCAGTACTTC. This rearrangement joins TRBV7-9 to TRBJ2-7; 8 positions match TRBD1. CDR1 is SEHNR and CDR2 is FQNEAQ in the germline V gene (reference sequence). The CDR3 loop spans 14 amino acids. After removal of 5 bases from V and 4 bases from J, the junction contained 7 bases not matched to a gene.

The CDR3 protein is CASSRSGRPSEQFF. The CDR3 DNA sequence: TGTGCCAGCAGTCGTAGCGGGAGGCCCAGTGAGCAGTTCTTC. The chain uses TRBV27 and TRBJ2-1; 10 bases are a match to TRBD2. Germline lookup yields CDR1 MNHEY and CDR2 SMNVEV (reference sequence). With 5 bases clipped from V and 9 bases from J, the junction kept 7 bases outside the gene matches. The CDR3 totals 14 residues.

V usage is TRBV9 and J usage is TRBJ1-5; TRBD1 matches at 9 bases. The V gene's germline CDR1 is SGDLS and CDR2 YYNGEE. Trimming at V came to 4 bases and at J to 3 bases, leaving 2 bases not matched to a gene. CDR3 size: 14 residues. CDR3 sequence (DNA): TGTGCCAGCAGCTGGGACAGGGACAATCAGCCCCAGCATTTT. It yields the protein CASSWDRDNQPQHF.

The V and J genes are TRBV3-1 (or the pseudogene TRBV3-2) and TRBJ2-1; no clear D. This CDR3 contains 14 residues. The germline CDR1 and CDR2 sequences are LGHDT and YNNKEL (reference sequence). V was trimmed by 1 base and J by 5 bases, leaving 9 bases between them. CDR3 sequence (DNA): TGTGCCAGCAGCCAAGGGTGGGCCAACAATGAGCAGTTCTTC. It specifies CASSQGWANNEQFF.

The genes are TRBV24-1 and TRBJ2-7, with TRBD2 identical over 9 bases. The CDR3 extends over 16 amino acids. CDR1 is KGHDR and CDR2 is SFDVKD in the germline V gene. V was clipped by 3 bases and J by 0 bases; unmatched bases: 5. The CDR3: CATSDASGGSSYEQYF. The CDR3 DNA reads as TGTGCCACCAGTGATGCCAGCGGGGGGAGCTCCTACGAGCAGTACTTC.

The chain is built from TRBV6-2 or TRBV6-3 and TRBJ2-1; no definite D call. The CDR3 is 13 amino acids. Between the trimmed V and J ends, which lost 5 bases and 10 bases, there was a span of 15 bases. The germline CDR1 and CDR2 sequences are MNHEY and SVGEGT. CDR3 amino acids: CASSGVAPREQFF. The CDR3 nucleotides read TGTGCCAGCAGTGGAGTGGCCCCTCGGGAGCAGTTCTTC.

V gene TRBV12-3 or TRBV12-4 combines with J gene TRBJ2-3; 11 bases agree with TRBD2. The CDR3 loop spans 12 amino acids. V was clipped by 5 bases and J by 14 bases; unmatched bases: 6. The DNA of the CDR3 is TGTGCCAGCAGTCCTACTAGCGGGAGTCGGTATTTT. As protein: CASSPTSGSRYF.

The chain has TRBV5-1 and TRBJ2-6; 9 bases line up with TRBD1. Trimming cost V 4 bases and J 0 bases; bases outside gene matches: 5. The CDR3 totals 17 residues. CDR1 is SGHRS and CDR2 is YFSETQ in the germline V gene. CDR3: CASSAGTGSSGANVLTF. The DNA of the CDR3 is TGCGCCAGCAGCGCCGGGACAGGGAGCTCTGGGGCCAACGTCCTGACTTTC.

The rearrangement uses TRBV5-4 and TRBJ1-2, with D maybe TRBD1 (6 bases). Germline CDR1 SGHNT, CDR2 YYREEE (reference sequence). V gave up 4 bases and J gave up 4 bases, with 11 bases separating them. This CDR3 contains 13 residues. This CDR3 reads CASSLGQIYGYTF. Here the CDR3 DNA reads TGTGCCAGCAGCCTCGGACAGATCTATGGCTACACCTTC.

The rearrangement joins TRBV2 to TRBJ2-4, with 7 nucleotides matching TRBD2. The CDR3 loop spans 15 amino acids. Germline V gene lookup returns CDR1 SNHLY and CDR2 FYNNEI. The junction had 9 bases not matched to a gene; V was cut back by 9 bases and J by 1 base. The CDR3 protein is CASRREGTAKNIQYF. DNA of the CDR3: TGTGCCAGTAGGAGGGAGGGAACCGCCAAAAACATTCAGTACTTC.

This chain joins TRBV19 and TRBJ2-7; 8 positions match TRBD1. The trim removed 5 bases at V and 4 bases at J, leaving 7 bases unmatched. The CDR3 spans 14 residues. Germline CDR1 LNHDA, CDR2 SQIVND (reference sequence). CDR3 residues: CASSFATGAYEQYF. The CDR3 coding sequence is TGTGCCAGTAGTTTCGCGACAGGGGCATACGAGCAGTACTTC. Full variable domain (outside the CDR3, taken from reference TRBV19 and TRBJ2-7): DGGITQSPKYLFRKEGQNVTLSCEQNLNHDAMYWYRQDPGQGLRLIYYSQIVNDFQKGDIAEGYSVSREKKESFPLTVTSAQKNPTAFYLCASSFATGAYEQYFGPGTRLTVT.

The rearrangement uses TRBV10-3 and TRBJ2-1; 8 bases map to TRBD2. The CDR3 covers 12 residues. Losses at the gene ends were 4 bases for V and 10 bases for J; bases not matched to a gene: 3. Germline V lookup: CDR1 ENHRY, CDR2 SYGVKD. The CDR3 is CAISAGGVEQFF. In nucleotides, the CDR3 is TGTGCCATCAGTGCGGGAGGGGTCGAGCAGTTCTTC.

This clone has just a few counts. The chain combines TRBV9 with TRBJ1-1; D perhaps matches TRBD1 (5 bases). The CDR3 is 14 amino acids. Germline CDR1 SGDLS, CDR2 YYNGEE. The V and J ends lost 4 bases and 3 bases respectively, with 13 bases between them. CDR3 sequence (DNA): TGTGCCAGCAGCCCCGGGGGGGACCACACTGAAGCTTTCTTT. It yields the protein CASSPGGDHTEAFF.

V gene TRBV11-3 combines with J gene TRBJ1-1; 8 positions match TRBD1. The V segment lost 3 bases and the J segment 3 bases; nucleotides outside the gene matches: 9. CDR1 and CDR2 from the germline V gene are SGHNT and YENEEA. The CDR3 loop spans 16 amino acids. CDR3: CASSFGAGGADTEAFF. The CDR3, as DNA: TGTGCCAGCAGCTTTGGGGCAGGGGGCGCGGACACTGAAGCTTTCTTT.

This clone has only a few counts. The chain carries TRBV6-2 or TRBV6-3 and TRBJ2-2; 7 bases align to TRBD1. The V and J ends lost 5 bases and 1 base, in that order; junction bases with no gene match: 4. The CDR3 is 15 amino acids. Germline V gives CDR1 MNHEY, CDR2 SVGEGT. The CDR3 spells CASSNYRGNTGELFF. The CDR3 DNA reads TGTGCCAGCAGTAATTACAGGGGGAACACCGGGGAGCTGTTTTTT.

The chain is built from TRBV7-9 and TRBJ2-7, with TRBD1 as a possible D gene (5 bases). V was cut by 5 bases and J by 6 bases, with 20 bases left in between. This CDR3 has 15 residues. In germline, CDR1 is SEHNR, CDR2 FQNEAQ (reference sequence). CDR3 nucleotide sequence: TGTGCCAGCAGCGTAGATGCTATTTCAGGGCGCGAGCAGTACTTC. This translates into CASSVDAISGREQYF.

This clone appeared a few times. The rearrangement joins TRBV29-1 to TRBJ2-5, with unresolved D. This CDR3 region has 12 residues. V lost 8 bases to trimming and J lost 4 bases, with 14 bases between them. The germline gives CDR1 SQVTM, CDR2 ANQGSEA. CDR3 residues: CSPAVSGETQYF. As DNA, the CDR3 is TGCAGCCCGGCAGTTTCGGGAGAGACCCAGTACTTC.

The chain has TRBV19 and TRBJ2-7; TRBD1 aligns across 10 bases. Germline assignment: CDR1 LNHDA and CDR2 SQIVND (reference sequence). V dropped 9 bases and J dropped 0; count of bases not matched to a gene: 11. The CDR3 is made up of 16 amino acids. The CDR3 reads CASRGTGARFSYEQYF. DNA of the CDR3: TGTGCCAGCAGGGGGACAGGGGCCCGATTCTCCTACGAGCAGTACTTC.

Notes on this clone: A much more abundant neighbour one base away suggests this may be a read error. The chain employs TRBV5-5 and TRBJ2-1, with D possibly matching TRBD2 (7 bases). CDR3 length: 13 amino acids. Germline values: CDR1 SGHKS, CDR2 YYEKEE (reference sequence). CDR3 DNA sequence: TGTACCAGCAGTGGGGGGGACACAGATGAGCAGTTCTTC. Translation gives CTSSGGDTDEQFF.

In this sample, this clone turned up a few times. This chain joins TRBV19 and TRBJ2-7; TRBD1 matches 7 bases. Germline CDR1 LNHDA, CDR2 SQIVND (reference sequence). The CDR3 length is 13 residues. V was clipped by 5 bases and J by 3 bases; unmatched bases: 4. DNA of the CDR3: TGTGCCAGTAGTCTCAGACAGGGCTACGAGCAGTACTTC. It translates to CASSLRQGYEQYF.

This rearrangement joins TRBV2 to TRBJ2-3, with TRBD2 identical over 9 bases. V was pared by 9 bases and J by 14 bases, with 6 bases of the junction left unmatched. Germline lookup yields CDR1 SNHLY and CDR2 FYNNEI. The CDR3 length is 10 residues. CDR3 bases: TGTGCCAGTGGGGGGACTAGCCCGTATTTT. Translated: CASGGTSPYF. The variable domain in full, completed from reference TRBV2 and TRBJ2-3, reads EPEVTQTPSHQVTQMGQEVILRCVPISNHLYFYWYRQILGQKVEFLVSFYNNEISEKSEIFDDQFSVERPDGSNFTLKIRSTKLEDSAMYFCASGGTSPYFGPGTRLTVL.